The 30 T cell receptor beta chains reported below all come from one sample, sequenced in a study of identical twins. MiXCR, applied by TCRdb to the 5' RACE reads, yields one record per CDR3 protein. The sample yields about 520,000 distinct CDR3 sequences, 22% seen once. The data also belong to a second study, concerning T cells expressing NK-cell markers.

Material for sequencing was CD4+ T cells sorted from blood. All receptors come from a woman aged 18-35 years in good health.

This clonotype was counted between two and nine times. This chain uses TRBV7-9 with TRBJ2-7; D gene ambiguous. Trimming took 0 bases from V and 2 from J, leaving 5 bases between them. The CDR3 covers 13 residues. From germline, CDR1 is SEHNR and CDR2 FQNEAQ (reference sequence). CDR3 bases: TGTGCCAGCAGCTTAGCTTATCCCTACGAGCAGTACTTC. Translated: CASSLAYPYEQYF.

This clonotype was seen a few times. The chain uses TRBV5-1 and TRBJ2-1; TRBD2 matches at 8 bases. Losses at the gene ends were 0 bases for V and 2 bases for J; bases not matched to a gene: 13. The CDR3 length is 19 residues. The germline gives CDR1 SGHRS, CDR2 YFSETQ. The CDR3 DNA reads as TGCGCCAGCAGCTTGGAACGAGCGGGGGCCCCCTTAACCTACAATGAGCAGTTCTTC. Residues: CASSLERAGAPLTYNEQFF.

This clonotype has only a few counts. The chain has TRBV20-1 and TRBJ2-5; a possible D gene is TRBD2 (6 bases). Germline V gives CDR1 DFQATT, CDR2 SNEGSKA (reference sequence). V lost 8 bases to trimming and J lost 4 bases, with 14 bases between them. CDR3 size: 12 residues. CDR3: CSSDGGLETQYF. The CDR3 DNA reads TGCAGTTCGGACGGAGGGTTAGAGACCCAGTACTTC.

The rearrangement joins TRBV4-2 to TRBJ1-5; 7 bases are a match to TRBD1. Germline V CDR1 and CDR2: LGHNA, YNFKEQ. V was pared by 3 bases and J by 0 bases, with 5 bases of the junction left unmatched. The length of the CDR3 is 16 residues. The CDR3 nucleotides read TGTGCCAGCAGCCAGTCGACAGGGATTAGCAATCAGCCCCAGCATTTT. Amino acids: CASSQSTGISNQPQHF.

This clonotype has only a few counts. The rearrangement uses TRBV20-1 and TRBJ1-5; D is ambiguous. The CDR3 is 14 residues long. CDR1 and CDR2 (germline): DFQATT, SNEGSKA (reference sequence). Trimming stripped 3 bases from V and 3 bases from J, with 12 bases between. CDR3 in amino acids: CSARPESLNQPQHF. CDR3 nucleotide sequence: TGCAGTGCTAGGCCCGAGAGTCTCAATCAGCCCCAGCATTTT.

This clonotype was recorded a few times. The rearrangement uses TRBV7-9 and TRBJ2-3; a weak D match, TRBD1 (5 bases). Germline V gene data show CDR1 as SEHNR and CDR2 as FQNEAQ (reference sequence). This CDR3 region has 12 residues. V was shortened by 5 bases and J by 7 bases, with 10 bases between the two germline ends. This CDR3 reads CASSHDSNTQYF. In DNA, the CDR3 is TGTGCCAGCAGCCACGACAGCAATACGCAGTATTTT.

In this sample, this clonotype turned up a few times. The chain recombines TRBV7-2 with TRBJ2-2, with no clear D. V was shortened by 5 bases and J by 7 bases, with 8 bases between the two germline ends. In germline, CDR1 is SGHTA, CDR2 FQGNSA. This CDR3 is built from 12 residues. As DNA, the CDR3 is TGTGCCAGCAGCCTCCTAGGCGGGGAGCTGTTTTTT. It codes for CASSLLGGELFF.

The chain combines TRBV19 with TRBJ1-1; unclear D gene. The CDR3 spans 14 residues. Germline V gene data show CDR1 as LNHDA and CDR2 as SQIVND (reference sequence). Trimming stripped 6 bases from V and 0 bases from J, with 11 bases between. For the CDR3, the DNA is TGTGCCAGTAGCTCCAGACGGATGAACACTGAAGCTTTCTTT. Protein sequence: CASSSRRMNTEAFF.

This clonotype was found a few times. As DNA, the CDR3 is TGTGCCAGCAGCGTAGACCAGGGGAGGTTAGAGACCCAGTACTTC. It is translated as CASSVDQGRLETQYF. The chain links TRBV9 to TRBJ2-5; D tentatively fits TRBD1 or TRBD2 (6 bases each). V gave up 0 bases and J gave up 4 bases, with 13 bases separating them. From germline, CDR1 is SGDLS and CDR2 YYNGEE. This CDR3 has 15 residues.

CDR3 in DNA: TGCGCCAGCAGTTCTCCGACCGGGACTAGATACAATGAGCAGTTCTTC. Translation gives CASSSPTGTRYNEQFF. The V gene is TRBV4-1, the J gene TRBJ2-1, with TRBD2 matching 8 bases. Losses at the gene ends were 6 bases for V and 4 bases for J; bases not matched to a gene: 11. The CDR3 length is 16 residues. In germline, CDR1 is MGHRA, CDR2 YSYEKL.

This clonotype appeared a few times. The V and J genes are TRBV7-3 and TRBJ2-2; the D gene is possibly TRBD2 (5 bases). With 5 bases removed from V and 7 bases from J, the gap between germline ends came to 14 bases. Germline V gene data show CDR1 as SGHTA and CDR2 as FQGTGA. The CDR3 length is 14 residues. The CDR3 loop is CASSHGGRDGELFF. The CDR3 DNA is TGTGCCAGCAGCCATGGTGGCCGGGACGGGGAGCTGTTTTTT.

This clonotype appeared a few times. This chain uses TRBV14 with TRBJ2-7; 7 bases fit TRBD2. The CDR3 consists of 15 residues. V lost 0 bases, J lost 3 bases, and 5 bases stayed unmatched. CDR1 SGHDN and CDR2 FVKESK come from the germline V gene. The CDR3 spells CASSQEGRGFYEQYF. The CDR3 DNA reads as TGTGCCAGCAGCCAAGAAGGGAGGGGTTTCTACGAGCAGTACTTC.

The chain combines TRBV20-1 with TRBJ1-4; D gene unclear. Germline CDR1 DFQATT, CDR2 SNEGSKA (reference sequence). The CDR3 is 12 amino acids. Trimming stripped 6 bases from V and 8 bases from J, with 13 bases between. The CDR3 region has the DNA TGCAGTGCCGGTGGGTTAGGCGAAAAACTGTTTTTT. This codes for CSAGGLGEKLFF.

The CDR3 is CASSPDRGSNQPQHF. As DNA, the CDR3 is TGTGCCAGCAGCCCAGATAGGGGAAGCAATCAGCCCCAGCATTTT. The chain uses TRBV27 and TRBJ1-5, with a possible D match to TRBD1 (5 bases). CDR3 length: 15 amino acids. V was trimmed by 6 bases and J by 1 base, leaving 13 bases between them. The V gene's germline CDR1 is MNHEY and CDR2 SMNVEV (reference sequence).

The V gene is TRBV29-1, the J gene TRBJ1-4; D is ambiguous. CDR3 length equals 12 residues. Germline V gene lookup returns CDR1 SQVTM and CDR2 ANQGSEA. V lost 5 bases and J lost 8, with 12 bases in between. The CDR3: CSVRWAGEKLFF. The CDR3 nucleotides read TGCAGCGTTCGGTGGGCCGGAGAAAAACTGTTTTTT.

J is TRBJ2-3 and V is TRBV24-1; unclear D gene. Trimming took off 4 bases at V and 3 bases at J, with 13 bases between the two ends. Germline V gene lookup returns CDR1 KGHDR and CDR2 SFDVKD. CDR3 size: 15 residues. The CDR3 sequence is CATSDPRSATDTQYF. The CDR3 bases are TGTGCCACCAGTGACCCAAGGTCGGCAACAGATACGCAGTATTTT.

This clonotype came up a few times. This chain uses TRBV4-3 with TRBJ2-4; no clear D. Germline-derived CDR1 and CDR2 are LGHNA and YSLEER. V lost 0 bases, J lost 7 bases, and 7 bases lay in between. The CDR3 is made up of 13 amino acids. The CDR3 coding sequence is TGCGCCAGCAGCCAAGAAATAGGGAACATTCAGTACTTC. This gives the protein CASSQEIGNIQYF.

V is TRBV5-5 and J is TRBJ2-1; D call uncertain. This CDR3 is built from 15 residues. Germline CDR1 reads SGHKS; CDR2 reads YYEKEE (reference sequence). Trimming cost V 5 bases and J 0 bases, with 12 bases left between them. The CDR3 loop reads CASRGDANSYNEQFF. Here the CDR3 DNA reads TGTGCCAGCAGGGGCGATGCAAACTCCTACAATGAGCAGTTCTTC.

This clonotype was found a few times. This chain connects TRBV20-1 to TRBJ2-4, with D possibly TRBD2 on 5 matching bases. Germline V CDR1 and CDR2: DFQATT, SNEGSKA (reference sequence). This CDR3 is built from 17 residues. Trimming cost V 0 bases and J 1 base, with 16 bases left between them. CDR3 protein: CSARDHRGKPAKNIQYF. The DNA for the CDR3 is TGCAGTGCTAGAGATCATCGGGGTAAGCCGGCCAAAAACATTCAGTACTTC.

This clonotype was observed a few times. The chain has TRBV10-2 and TRBJ2-7; D is undetermined. Germline CDR1 reads WSHSY; CDR2 reads SAAADI. Trimming shortened V by 3 bases and J by 2 bases, and 8 bases separated the two germline ends. The CDR3 is 13 amino acids. The CDR3 spells CASSEARAYEQYF. The DNA for the CDR3 is TGCGCCAGCAGTGAAGCCAGAGCCTACGAGCAGTACTTC.

This clonotype was counted between two and nine times. The chain links TRBV20-1 to TRBJ1-6; 10 positions match TRBD1. From germline, CDR1 is DFQATT and CDR2 SNEGSKA (reference sequence). The trim removed 1 base at V and 10 bases at J, leaving 10 bases unmatched. This CDR3 spans 16 amino acids. As DNA, the CDR3 is TGCAGTGCTAGAGGTCCGGGACAGGGGAGTCAATCACCCCTCCACTTT. Amino acid sequence: CSARGPGQGSQSPLHF.

The chain recombines TRBV7-3 with TRBJ2-2; 7 bases line up with TRBD1. V gave up 5 bases and J gave up 4 bases; unmatched junction bases: 10. CDR3 size: 16 residues. CDR1 and CDR2 from the germline V gene are SGHTA and FQGTGA. The CDR3 DNA follows: TGTGCCAGCAGCCCTGGACAGGTGGGGTTCACCGGGGAGCTGTTTTTT. Translating it yields CASSPGQVGFTGELFF.

This clonotype showed up just a few times. The V and J genes are TRBV6-5 and TRBJ1-2; 8 bases line up with TRBD1. The germline CDR1 and CDR2 sequences are MNHEY and SVGAGI. The J segment lost 6 bases and the V segment lost 0 bases, leaving 9 bases of the junction unmatched. CDR3 length: 16 residues. The CDR3: CASSYSFSGGAHGYTF. Here the CDR3 DNA reads TGTGCCAGCAGTTACTCCTTCTCAGGGGGCGCCCATGGCTACACCTTC.

V is TRBV6-6 and J is TRBJ2-1; D is ambiguous. The V gene lost 7 bases and the J gene lost 6 bases, with 10 bases spanning the gap. Germline values: CDR1 MNHNY, CDR2 SVGAGI (reference sequence). The CDR3 totals 12 residues. CDR3 loop: CASKQLLNEQFF. CDR3 coding DNA: TGTGCCAGCAAACAGCTTCTCAATGAGCAGTTCTTC.

The rearrangement uses TRBV9 and TRBJ2-1; 8 nucleotides agree with TRBD2. V lost 0 bases and J lost 0; bases outside the gene matches: 2. The CDR3 runs to 16 residues. The V gene's germline CDR1 is SGDLS and CDR2 YYNGEE. The CDR3 is CASSVAGRGSYNEQFF. The CDR3 region has the DNA TGTGCCAGCAGCGTAGCCGGGAGGGGCTCCTACAATGAGCAGTTCTTC.

This clonotype was found many times. The chain recombines TRBV12-3 or TRBV12-4 with TRBJ2-3; no firm D call. Trimming cost V 7 bases and J 4 bases, with 9 bases left between them. The CDR3 extends over 12 amino acids. The CDR3 region has the DNA TGTGCCAGCACCAAGGCCTCAGATACGCAGTATTTT. Translating it yields CASTKASDTQYF.

CDR3 DNA: TGTGCCTGGAGTGTACCGACGACTAGCAGGCAGTACTTC. This codes for CAWSVPTTSRQYF. This chain connects TRBV30 to TRBJ2-7; 7 bases match TRBD2. Trimming removed 0 bases from V and 9 bases from J; junction bases left unmatched: 8. This CDR3 comprises 13 residues. Per the germline V gene, CDR1 is GTSNPN and CDR2 is SVGIG (reference sequence).

This chain links TRBV7-9 with TRBJ2-1; the match to TRBD2 covers 9 bases. The germline V gene encodes CDR1 SEHNR and CDR2 FQNEAQ (reference sequence). The J segment lost 2 bases and the V segment lost 3 bases, leaving 8 bases of the junction unmatched. The CDR3 is 17 amino acids. In nucleotides, the CDR3 is TGTGCCAGCAGCTTCAGTACGCGGGGGGGACCCTACAATGAGCAGTTCTTC. This encodes CASSFSTRGGPYNEQFF.

The table lists this clonotype with many counts. This sequence joins TRBV12-3 or TRBV12-4 and TRBJ2-1; D unresolved. The CDR3 is 13 residues long. V was trimmed by 5 bases and J by 6 bases, leaving 11 bases between them. CDR3 sequence reads: CASSPPRSNEQFF. CDR3 nucleotides: TGTGCCAGCAGTCCCCCCAGGAGCAATGAGCAGTTCTTC.

The chain carries TRBV12-3 or TRBV12-4 and TRBJ2-7; possibly TRBD1 for D (5 bases). CDR3 length equals 13 residues. Deletions cut 6 bases from V and 2 bases from J, with 11 bases between. The CDR3 sequence: CASRKTGTYEQYF. In nucleotides, the CDR3 is TGTGCCAGCAGGAAAACAGGTACCTACGAGCAGTACTTC.